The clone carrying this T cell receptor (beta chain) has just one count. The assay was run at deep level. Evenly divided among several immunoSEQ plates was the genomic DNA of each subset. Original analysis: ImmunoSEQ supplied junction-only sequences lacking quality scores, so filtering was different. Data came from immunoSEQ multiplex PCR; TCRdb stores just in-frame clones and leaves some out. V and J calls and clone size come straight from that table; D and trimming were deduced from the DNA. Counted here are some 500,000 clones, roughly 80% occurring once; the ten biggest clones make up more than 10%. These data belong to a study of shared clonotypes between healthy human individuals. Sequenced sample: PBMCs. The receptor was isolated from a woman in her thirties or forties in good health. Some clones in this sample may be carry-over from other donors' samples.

The CDR3 coding sequence is TGTGCCAGCAGCCTTCCGGCTAGGGGGTCACCCCTCCACTTT. Its protein is CASSLPARGSPLHF. The chain has TRBV5-6 and TRBJ1-6; the D gene is possibly TRBD1 (6 bases). This CDR3 has 14 amino acids. CDR1 is SGHDT, CDR2 YYEEEE, per germline. V lost 4 bases to trimming and J lost 10 bases, with 15 bases between them.